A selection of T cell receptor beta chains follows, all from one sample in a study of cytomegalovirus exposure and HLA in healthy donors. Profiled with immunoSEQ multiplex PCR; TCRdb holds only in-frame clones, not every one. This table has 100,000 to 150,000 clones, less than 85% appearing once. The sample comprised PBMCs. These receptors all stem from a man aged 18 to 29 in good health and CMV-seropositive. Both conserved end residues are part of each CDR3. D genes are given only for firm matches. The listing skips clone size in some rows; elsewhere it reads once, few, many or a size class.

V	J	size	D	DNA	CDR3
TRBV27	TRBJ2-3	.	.	TGTGCCAGCAGTCCCACGCCCGGGGGTAGCACAGATACGCAGTATTTT	CASSPTPGGSTDTQYF
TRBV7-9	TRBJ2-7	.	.	TGTTCCAGCAGCTCTCTATCGGGCGAGCAGTACTTC	CSSSSLSGEQYF
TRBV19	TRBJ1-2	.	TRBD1	TGTGCCAGTAGTCTCTTGGGACAGGAAATGGGTGGCTACACCTTC	CASSLLGQEMGGYTF
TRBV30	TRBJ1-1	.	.	TGTGCCAGCGGGATGAACACTGAAGCTTTCTTT	CASGMNTEAFF
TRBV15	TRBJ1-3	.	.	TGTGCCACCGCCAGTCCGGGAAACACCATATATTTT	CATASPGNTIYF
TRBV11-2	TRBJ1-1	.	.	TGTGCCAGCAGCTTACCTAACAGGGCTAACACTGAAGCTTTCTTT	CASSLPNRANTEAFF
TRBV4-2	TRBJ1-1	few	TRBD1	TGTGCCAGCAGCCAAGAGCCCCCGGGACAGGGGAACACTGAAGCTTTCTTT	CASSQEPPGQGNTEAFF
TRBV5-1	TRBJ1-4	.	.	TGCGCCAGCAGCTTAGCCCAGCGGGCAACTAATGAAAAACTGTTTTTT	CASSLAQRATNEKLFF
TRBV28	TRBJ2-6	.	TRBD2	TGTGCCAGCAGTTCGGGGGGGAGGGTATTCTCTGGGGCCAACGTCCTGACTTTC	CASSSGGRVFSGANVLTF
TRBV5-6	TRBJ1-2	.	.	TGTGCCAGCAGCTCTACAGGGAACTATGGCTACACCTTC	CASSSTGNYGYTF
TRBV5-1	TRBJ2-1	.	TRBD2	TGCGCCAGCAGCTTGGCTACGGGGGGCTCCTACAATGAGCAGTTCTTC	CASSLATGGSYNEQFF
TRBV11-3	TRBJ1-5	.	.	TGTGCCAGCAGCTTAGCGGGATTTCCGAAATTTCGTCAGCCCCAGCATTTT	CASSLAGFPKFRQPQHF
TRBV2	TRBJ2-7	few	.	TGTGCCGCTAGCTGGGGGCAACCGACAAAGTTCGAGCAGTACTTC	CAASWGQPTKFEQYF
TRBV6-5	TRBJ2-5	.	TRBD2	TGTGCCAGCAGTCGGGGGGGCTGGGAGACCCAGTACTTC	CASSRGGWETQYF
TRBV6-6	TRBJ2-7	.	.	TGTGCCAGCAGGACGGAGGGTTGGAATTACTACGAGCAGTACTTC	CASRTEGWNYYEQYF
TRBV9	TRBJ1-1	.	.	TGTGCCAGCAGCGGCGAAGGACAGAGTGAAGCTTTCTTT	CASSGEGQSEAFF
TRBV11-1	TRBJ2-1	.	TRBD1	TGTGCCAGCAGCTTAATGCCCACAGGGGACAATGAGCAGTTCTTC	CASSLMPTGDNEQFF
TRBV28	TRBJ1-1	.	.	TGTGCCAGCAGTTCAGTCTCTGAAGCTTTCTTT	CASSSVSEAFF
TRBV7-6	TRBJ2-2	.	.	TGTGCCAGCAGATTAGGCGGCGGGGAGCTGTTTTTT	CASRLGGGELFF
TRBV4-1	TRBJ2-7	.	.	TGCGCCAGCAGCCAAGATGGGCGTCTCGAGCAGTACTTC	CASSQDGRLEQYF
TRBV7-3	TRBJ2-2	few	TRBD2	TGTGCCAGCAGCCGACTAGCAACCGGGGAGCTGTTTTTT	CASSRLATGELFF
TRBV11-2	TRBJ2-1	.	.	TGTGCCAGCAGCTCGATCTCCAGGGTGGCAGGGCACAATGAGCAGTTCTTC	CASSSISRVAGHNEQFF
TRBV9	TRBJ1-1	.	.	TGTGCCAGCAGCGTAGAGTACACGAACACTGAAGCTTTCTTT	CASSVEYTNTEAFF
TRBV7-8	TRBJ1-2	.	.	TGTGCCAGCAGCTTATTGGAGTCCCGATTCTATGGCTACACCTTC	CASSLLESRFYGYTF
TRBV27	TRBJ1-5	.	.	TGTGCCAGCAGCCCACACGGGGGGTCCCAGCATTTT	CASSPHGGSQHF
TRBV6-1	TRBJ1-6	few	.	TGTGCCAGCAGGGAAGCGGCACGTCTCTCCTATAATTCACCCCTCCACTTT	CASREAARLSYNSPLHF
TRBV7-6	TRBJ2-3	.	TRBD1	TGTGCCAGCAGCGCCGACAGGGGCACAGATACGCAGTATTTT	CASSADRGTDTQYF
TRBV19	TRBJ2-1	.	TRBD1	TGTGCCAGTAGTATTTTATTAAGGGGGCAGAGTGAGCAGTTCTTC	CASSILLRGQSEQFF
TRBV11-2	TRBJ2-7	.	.	TGTGCCAGCAGCTTATTCCCGGGAGCCTACGAGCAGTACTTC	CASSLFPGAYEQYF
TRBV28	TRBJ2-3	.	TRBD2	TGTGCCAGCACCCTGGAGCGGGGCAACACAGATACGCAGTATTTT	CASTLERGNTDTQYF
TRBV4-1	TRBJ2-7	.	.	TGCGCCAGCAGCCATCCTGGAGCCTACGAGCAGTACTTC	CASSHPGAYEQYF
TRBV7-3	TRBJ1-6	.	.	TGTGCCAGCAGCGGGACATATAATTCACCCCTCCACTTT	CASSGTYNSPLHF
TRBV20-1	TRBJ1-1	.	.	TGCAGTGCTAGAACGCGTGAAGCTTTCTTT	CSARTREAFF
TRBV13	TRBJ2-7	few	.	TGTGCCAGCAGCTCTAGGCAGCGCTCCTACGAGCAGTACTTC	CASSSRQRSYEQYF
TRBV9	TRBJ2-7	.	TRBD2	TGTGCCAGCAGCGTAGTGGGGGACTATGGCGAGCAGTACTTC	CASSVVGDYGEQYF
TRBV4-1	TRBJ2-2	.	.	TGCGCCAGCAGGGGGCCGAACACCGGGGAGCTGTTTTTT	CASRGPNTGELFF
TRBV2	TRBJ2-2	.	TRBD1	TGTGCCAGCAGTCAAGACAGGGGTACCGGGGAGCTGTTTTTT	CASSQDRGTGELFF
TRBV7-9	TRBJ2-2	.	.	TGTGCCAGCAGCTTAAAGCAAGCCCCGGGGGAGGGGGAGCTGTTTTTT	CASSLKQAPGEGELFF
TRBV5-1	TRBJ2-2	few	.	TGCGCCAGCAGATGGACAGAAGCCGGGGAGCTGTTTTTT	CASRWTEAGELFF
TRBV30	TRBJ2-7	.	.	TGTGCCTGGAGTCGGGATACGGGGTTCTACGAGCAGTACTTC	CAWSRDTGFYEQYF
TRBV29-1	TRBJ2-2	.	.	TGCAGCGTTTCTACGGGGGGCGGAGGGTGGGACACCGGGGAGCTGTTTTTT	CSVSTGGGGWDTGELFF
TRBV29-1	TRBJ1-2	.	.	TGCAGTGACCGAGGCGATGGCTACACCTTC	CSDRGDGYTF
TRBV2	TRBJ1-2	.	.	TGTGCCAGCAACATCGGGAGTGGGTTTGGCTACACCTTC	CASNIGSGFGYTF
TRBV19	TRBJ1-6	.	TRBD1	TGTGCCAGTAGTTACCGGGGACAGGGGGAATCACCCCTCCACTTT	CASSYRGQGESPLHF
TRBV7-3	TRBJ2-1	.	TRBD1	TGTGCCAGCAGCTACGGACAGGGGATCAATGAGCAGTTCTTC	CASSYGQGINEQFF